The clone carrying this T cell receptor (beta chain) was found a few times. The sample belongs to a study of early T cells in non-severe SARS-CoV-2 infection. Germline V CDR1 and CDR2: SGHRS, YFSETQ. This CDR3 is built from 16 residues. The V and J ends lost 0 bases and 5 bases, in that order; junction bases with no gene match: 6. TCRdb recomputed calls from the 5' RACE reads with MiXCR, one row per CDR3 protein. The sample includes fewer than 65,000 distinct CDR3 sequences, 8.7% of them seen just once. The sequence derives from an adult who was a healthcare worker with PCR-confirmed SARS-CoV-2 infection or an uninfected control (not recorded which). This chain connects TRBV5-1 to TRBJ2-2; 8 positions match TRBD2. The sequencing used whole blood, collected at baseline. The CDR3 DNA sequence: TGCGCCAGCAGCTTGGAAAACTTAGCGGGGACCGGGGAGCTGTTTTTT. Protein sequence: CASSLENLAGTGELFF.